The clone carrying this TCR beta chain came up a few times. Its specificity is not known. For every donor, a draw yielded 7.5 to 10 milliliters of peripheral blood. A minimum of 6 micrograms of total RNA was extracted per sample. From germline, CDR1 is MNHNS and CDR2 SASEGT. The CDR3 totals 11 residues. Deletions cut 2 bases from V and 7 bases from J, with 3 bases between. This specimen belongs to a study of blood T cells in healthy people across ages. Study-level results: The study lacked donor CMV status, which possibly confounded expanded clonotype changes.

Then a second PCR, running about 7 to 11 cycles, was carried out with a sample-barcoded 5' primer and a J-beta primer mix. MiXCR was run by TCRdb on the 5' RACE reads, yielding one entry per CDR3 protein. Of 1,500,000 or so distinct CDR3 sequences in the sample, approximately 39% were seen once. The J gene is TRBJ2-4, the V gene TRBV6-1; D unclear. The sequence was collected from a woman aged 18-29 years in good health. Material: blood. The CDR3 bases are TGTGCCAGCAGTGAAACCAACATTCAGTACTTC. Translating it yields CASSETNIQYF.